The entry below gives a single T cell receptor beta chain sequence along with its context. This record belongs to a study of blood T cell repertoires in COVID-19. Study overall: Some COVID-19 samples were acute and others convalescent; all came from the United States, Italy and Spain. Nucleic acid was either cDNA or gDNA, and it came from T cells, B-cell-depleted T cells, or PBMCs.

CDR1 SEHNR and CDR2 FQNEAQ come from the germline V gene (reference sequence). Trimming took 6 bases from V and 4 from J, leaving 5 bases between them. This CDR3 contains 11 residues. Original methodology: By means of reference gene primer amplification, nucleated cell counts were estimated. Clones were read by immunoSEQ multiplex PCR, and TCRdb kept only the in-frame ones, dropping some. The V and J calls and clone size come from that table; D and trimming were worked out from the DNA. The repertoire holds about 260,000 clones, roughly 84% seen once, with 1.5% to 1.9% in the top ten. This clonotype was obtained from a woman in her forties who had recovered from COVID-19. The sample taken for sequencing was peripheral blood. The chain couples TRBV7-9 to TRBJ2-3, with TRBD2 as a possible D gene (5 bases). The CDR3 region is CASRGADTQYF. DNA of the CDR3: TGTGCCAGCAGGGGAGCAGATACGCAGTATTTT. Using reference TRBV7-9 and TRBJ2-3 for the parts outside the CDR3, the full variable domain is DTGVSQNPRHKITKRGQNVTFRCDPISEHNRLYWYRQTLGQGPEFLTYFQNEAQLEKSRLLSDRFSAERPKGSFSTLEIQRTEQGDSAMYLCASRGADTQYFGPGTRLTVL.